This T cell receptor beta chain comes out of a study of CD8 T cells in ankylosing spondylitis. Study-level points and caveats: Typical of ankylosing spondylitis blood, it appeared, was a TCR beta motif of eight highly homologous variants. Significantly higher representation of disease-linked clones was reported for matched ankylosing spondylitis synovial fluid.

Quantitative 5'-RACE with molecular barcodes was used to make the TCR beta libraries. TCRdb processed the 5' RACE reads anew with MiXCR; each CDR3 protein has one entry. Here the sample spans roughly 400,000 distinct CDR3 sequences, around 24% being singletons. Trimming at V came to 6 bases and at J to 4 bases, leaving 10 bases not matched to a gene. Germline V lookup: CDR1 GTSNPN, CDR2 SVGIG (reference sequence). This CDR3 contains 14 residues. Concerning this clonotype: Its matching antigen is unknown.

Material: blood, either unsorted or a sorted T cell fraction (not recorded which). The source is a male donor with ankylosing spondylitis. The V gene is TRBV30, the J gene TRBJ2-3, with TRBD1 matching over 7 bases. The CDR3 DNA reads TGTGCCTGCGGCAGGGGGTTAGGGGCAGATACGCAGTATTTT. This translates into CACGRGLGADTQYF.